Sequencing of this T cell receptor (beta chain) was carried out in a study of blood T cell repertoires in COVID-19. Whole-study context: Spain, Italy and the United States supplied samples that represented acute and convalescent COVID-19. PBMCs, B-cell-depleted T cells, or T cells were the source of the cDNA or gDNA that made up the material.

In the source study's methods: For nucleated cells, counts were estimated from reference gene primer amplification. The protocol was immunoSEQ multiplex PCR, while the TCRdb copy is restricted to in-frame clones and leaves out a portion. The V and J calls and clone size come from that table; D and trimming were worked out from the DNA. The table includes about 170,000 clones, 80% to 90% detected once. CDR3 length equals 13 residues. Per germline, CDR1 SGHAT and CDR2 FQDESV (reference sequence). V was pared by 4 bases and J by 4 bases, with 10 bases between. The Seattle site enrolled patients during active infection and followed them longitudinally.

This sequence joins TRBV11-1 and TRBJ2-5; D call uncertain. This clonotype was obtained from a woman of 80 years or more with COVID-19, enrolled during active disease. Sequenced material: peripheral blood. The CDR3 reads CASSSPPGETQYF. CDR3 in DNA: TGTGCCAGCAGCTCTCCGCCCGGAGAGACCCAGTACTTC.